Described below is a single T cell receptor beta chain sequence and its context. The source of the sample is a study of blood T cell repertoires in COVID-19. Each participant's cohort was designated according to participant-reported clinical history. Original analysis: Nucleated cell counts were estimated from reference gene primer amplification. The assay was immunoSEQ multiplex PCR, and TCRdb's table has in-frame clones only and misses some. V and J calls plus clone size are reproduced from that table; the DNA served to infer D and trimming. The repertoire includes some 290,000 clones, around 90% of them detected once, and 2% to 2.5% sits in the top ten. Deletions cut 6 bases from V and 1 base from J, with 9 bases between. There are 13 residues in the CDR3. Germline V gene sequence: CDR1 KGHSH, CDR2 LQKENI.

This TCR was sampled from a middle-aged woman with acute COVID-19. The sequencing sample was made of PBMCs or T cells enriched from blood (not recorded which). V and J are TRBV18 and TRBJ1-1; D unresolved. The CDR3 nucleotides are TGTGCCAGCTCTCTGGGCCAGAACACTGAAGCTTTCTTT. This gives the protein CASSLGQNTEAFF.